This paragraph reports one TCR beta chain. As yet, its antigen is unknown. Libraries of TCR beta were made from approximately 2 micrograms of genomic DNA that came from cryopreserved PBMCs. Sequencing was performed with immunoSEQ multiplex PCR; in TCRdb, only in-frame clones are kept and a portion is missing. This sample yields 200,000 or so clones, of which approximately 70% are seen a single time; 5.9% belongs to the top ten. The data derive from a study of cytotoxic CD8 clonotypes in ibrutinib-treated CLL. Study conclusions and caveats: Among the clonotypes, public ones were uncommon and contracted or held stable on treatment.

Here the sequenced sample was PBMCs, taken after 12 months of ibrutinib treatment. The clonotype was recovered from a human donor with chronic lymphocytic leukemia.

The CDR3 bases are TGTGCCAGCTCACCGTGGACAGATGAAGCTTTCTTT. Amino acids: CASSPWTDEAFF. The genes are TRBV18 and TRBJ1-1, with a tentative D call TRBD1 (6 bases). Trimming shortened V by 3 bases and J by 7 bases, and 9 bases separated the two germline ends. The germline V gene has CDR1 KGHSH and CDR2 LQKENI. The CDR3 extends over 12 amino acids.